This T cell receptor beta chain was observed in a study of beta chain features in type 1 diabetes. Study-wide results and limits: Reduced insertions and increased deletions marked VDJ junctions in type 1 diabetes patients. The influence of HLA type on TCRB rearrangement stayed undetermined. Researchers report that Type 1 diabetes patients had moderately but significantly shorter TCRB CDR3s across all four CD4+ subsets.

This clone turned up a few times. Its specificity is not known. The authors took one heparinised blood draw, averaging about 120 mL, from each donor. Naive, central memory, regulatory and stem cell-like memory cells within the CD4+ compartment were sorted using CD45RO/CCR7/CD25/CD127/CD95/CD27. Expressed TCRB transcripts were sequenced after all isolated RNA was converted to cDNA. The protocol was immunoSEQ multiplex PCR, while the TCRdb copy is restricted to in-frame clones and leaves out a portion. The sample has around 250,000 clones, roughly 13% seen once; the top ten hold roughly 0.018%. The source material was naive CD4+ T cells from blood. This receptor was taken from a man younger than 40 with type 1 diabetes.

CDR3 DNA: TGTGCCAGCAGCTTAAGGACAGGGGCTGAAGCTTTCTTT. Translation: CASSLRTGAEAFF. The genes are TRBV7-9 and TRBJ1-1; 9 bases agree with TRBD1. The CDR3 is made up of 13 amino acids. J gave up 6 bases and V 2 bases, and 1 base lay outside the gene matches. The V gene's germline CDR1 is SEHNR and CDR2 FQNEAQ (reference sequence).